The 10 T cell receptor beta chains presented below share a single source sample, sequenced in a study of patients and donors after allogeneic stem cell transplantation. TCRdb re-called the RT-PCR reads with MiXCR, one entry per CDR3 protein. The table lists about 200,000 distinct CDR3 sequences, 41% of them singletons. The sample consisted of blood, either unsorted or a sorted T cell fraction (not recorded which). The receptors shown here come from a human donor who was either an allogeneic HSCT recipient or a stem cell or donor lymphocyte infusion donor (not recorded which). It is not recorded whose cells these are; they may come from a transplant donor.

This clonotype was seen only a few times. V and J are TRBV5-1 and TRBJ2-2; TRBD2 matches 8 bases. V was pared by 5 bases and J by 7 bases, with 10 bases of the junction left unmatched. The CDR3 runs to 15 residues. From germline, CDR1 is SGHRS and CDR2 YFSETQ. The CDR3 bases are TGCGCCAGCAGTGCGAGCGGGAGTAAGAACGGGGAGCTGTTTTTT. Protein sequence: CASSASGSKNGELFF. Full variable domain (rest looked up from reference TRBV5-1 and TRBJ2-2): KAGVTQTPRYLIKTRGQQVTLSCSPISGHRSVSWYQQTPGQGLQFLFEYFSETQRNKGNFPGRFSGRQFSNSRSEMNVSTLELGDSALYLCASSASGSKNGELFFGEGSRLTVL.

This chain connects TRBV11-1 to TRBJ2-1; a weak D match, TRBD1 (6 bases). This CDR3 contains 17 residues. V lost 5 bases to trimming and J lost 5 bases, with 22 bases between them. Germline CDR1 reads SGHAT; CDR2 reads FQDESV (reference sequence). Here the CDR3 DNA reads TGTGCCAGCAGCCCACCCGCGGGTTGGGGACATGACAATGAGCAGTTCTTC. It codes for CASSPPAGWGHDNEQFF.

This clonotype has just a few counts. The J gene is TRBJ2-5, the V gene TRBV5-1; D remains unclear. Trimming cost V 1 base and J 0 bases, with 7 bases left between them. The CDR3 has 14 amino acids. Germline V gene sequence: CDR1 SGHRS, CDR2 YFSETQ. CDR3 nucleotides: TGCGCCAGCAGCTTGTTGCCGTACCAAGAGACCCAGTACTTC. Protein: CASSLLPYQETQYF.

The CDR3 sequence is CASSQLAGSAGNNEQFF. The CDR3 region has the DNA TGTGCCAGCAGTCAGCTAGCGGGTTCGGCGGGGAACAATGAGCAGTTCTTC. This rearrangement joins TRBV3-1 to TRBJ2-1; TRBD2 agrees at 8 bases. Germline CDR1 and CDR2: LGHDT and YNNKEL (reference sequence). CDR3 size: 17 residues. Losses at the gene ends were 6 bases for V and 5 bases for J; bases not matched to a gene: 15.

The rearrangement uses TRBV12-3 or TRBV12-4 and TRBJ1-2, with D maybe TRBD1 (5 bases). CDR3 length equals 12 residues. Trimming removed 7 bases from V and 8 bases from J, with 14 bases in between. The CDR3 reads CASKGREDGYTF. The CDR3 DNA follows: TGTGCCAGCAAAGGCAGGGAGGACGGCTACACCTTC.

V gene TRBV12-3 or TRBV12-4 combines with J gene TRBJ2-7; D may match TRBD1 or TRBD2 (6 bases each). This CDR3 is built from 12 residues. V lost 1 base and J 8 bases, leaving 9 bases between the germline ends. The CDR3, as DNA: TGTGCCAGCAGTTTAGGCGGGGACAAGCAGTACTTC. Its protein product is CASSLGGDKQYF.

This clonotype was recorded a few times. The CDR3: CASSSLRGYGNQPQHF. CDR3 nucleotides: TGTGCCAGCAGCTCCTTACGGGGATATGGCAATCAGCCCCAGCATTTT. The V and J genes are TRBV12-3 or TRBV12-4 and TRBJ1-5; no clear D gene. CDR3 length: 16 amino acids. V was cut by 6 bases and J by 2 bases, with 17 bases left in between.

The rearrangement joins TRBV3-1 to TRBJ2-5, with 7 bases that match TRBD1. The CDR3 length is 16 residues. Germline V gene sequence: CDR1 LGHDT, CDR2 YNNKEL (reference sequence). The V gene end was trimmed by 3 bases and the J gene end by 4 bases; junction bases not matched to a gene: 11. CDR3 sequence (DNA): TGTGCCAGCAGCCACCGGGACAGAAAATCCGCAGAGACCCAGTACTTC. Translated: CASSHRDRKSAETQYF.

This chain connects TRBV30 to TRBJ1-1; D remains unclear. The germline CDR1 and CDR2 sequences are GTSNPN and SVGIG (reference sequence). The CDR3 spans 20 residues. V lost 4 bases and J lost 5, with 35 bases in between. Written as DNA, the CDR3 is TGTGCCTGGACGGGAGTTGAGCGGAGGCAGAATTCTTTACGCCGGACTGAAGCTTTCTTT. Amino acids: CAWTGVERRQNSLRRTEAFF.

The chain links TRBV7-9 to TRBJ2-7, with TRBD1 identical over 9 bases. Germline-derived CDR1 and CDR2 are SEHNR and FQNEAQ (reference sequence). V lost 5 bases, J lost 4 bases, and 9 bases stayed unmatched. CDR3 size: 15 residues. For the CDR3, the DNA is TGTGCCAGCAGCACGAGACAGGGGGGATTTTACGAGCAGTACTTC. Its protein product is CASSTRQGGFYEQYF.